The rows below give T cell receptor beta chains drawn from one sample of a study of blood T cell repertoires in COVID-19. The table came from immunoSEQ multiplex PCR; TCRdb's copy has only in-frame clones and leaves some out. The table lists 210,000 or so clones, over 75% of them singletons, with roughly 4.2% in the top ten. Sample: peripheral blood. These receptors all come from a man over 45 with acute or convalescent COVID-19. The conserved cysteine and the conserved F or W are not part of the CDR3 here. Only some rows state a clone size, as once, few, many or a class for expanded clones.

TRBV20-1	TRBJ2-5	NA	SASRGSAVQETQY
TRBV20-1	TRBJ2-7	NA	SARQNYEQY
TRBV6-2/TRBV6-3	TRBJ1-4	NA	ASSRRGLSNEKLF
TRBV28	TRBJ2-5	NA	ASSSRTGDGRETQY
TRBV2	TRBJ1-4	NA	ASSRTGGGEKLF
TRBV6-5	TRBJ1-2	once	ASSSRTGGLPGYT
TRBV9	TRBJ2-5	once	ASNPYDRAGETQY
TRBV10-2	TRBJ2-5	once	ASSLAGAGETQY
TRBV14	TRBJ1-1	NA	ASSQVTNTEAF
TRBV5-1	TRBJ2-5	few	ASSPTSGGRETQY
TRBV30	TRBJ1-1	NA	AWRRDRNTEAF
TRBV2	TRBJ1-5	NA	ASSEQGSGNQPQH
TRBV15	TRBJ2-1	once	ATNWGQYNEQF
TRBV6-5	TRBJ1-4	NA	ASSYGTADEKLF
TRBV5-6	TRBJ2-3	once	ASSLAAGELVSTDTQY
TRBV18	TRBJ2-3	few	ASSPPAGDTQY
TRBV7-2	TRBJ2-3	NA	ASSLGQGGTDTQY
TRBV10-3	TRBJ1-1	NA	AISEFGTVNTEAF
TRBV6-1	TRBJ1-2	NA	ASSEGLVRGIGYGYT
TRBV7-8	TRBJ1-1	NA	ASSLAGRGLLNTEAF
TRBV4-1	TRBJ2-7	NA	ASSLSQGAGYEQY
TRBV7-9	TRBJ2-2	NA	ASSPRGSANTGELF
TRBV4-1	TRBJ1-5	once	ASSQDPGLRNQPQH